This T cell receptor beta chain stems from a study of shared clonotypes between healthy human individuals. Profiling relied on immunoSEQ multiplex PCR, and the TCRdb table lists in-frame clones only, not all of them. Of about 580,000 clones detected, 95% to 98% appear once; the ten largest clones hold 0.3%. Terminally differentiated effector memory CD45RA+ cells were excluded from the naive CD8 cells, which were CD45RO-negative and positively selected for CCR7. The clonotype comes from a man aged 25-40 years in good health. The specimen was naive CD8+ T cells sorted from blood.

DNA for the CDR3: TGCAGCGTTGAGGGGCAGGGGGTCGGGATGGAAGCTTTCTTT. This sequence encodes CSVEGQGVGMEAFF. This chain joins TRBV29-1 and TRBJ1-1; TRBD1 matches at 7 bases. J lost 8 bases, V lost 3 bases, and 12 bases had no gene match. Germline CDR1 SQVTM, CDR2 ANQGSEA. This CDR3 has 14 residues.